These T cell receptor beta chains were read from a single sample in a study of shared clonotypes between healthy human individuals. Method: immunoSEQ multiplex PCR; TCRdb's copy keeps in-frame clones and lacks some. The sample contains about 2.1 million clones, around 95% of which appear only once. The sequenced sample consisted of naive CD8+ T cells from PBMCs. The receptors were sampled from a man between 18 and 29 years old in good health. Some clones in this sample may be carry-over from other donors' samples. The CDR3 runs from the conserved cysteine through the conserved F or W. D genes are given only for firm matches. Expanded clones are given a class, and other clones once, few, many or no size at all.

v_call	j_call	d_call	clone_size	cdr3_aa	cdr3_nt
TRBV9	TRBJ2-1	NA	NA	CASSAVDPGPRGEQFF	TGTGCCAGCAGCGCCGTCGATCCCGGACCCCGGGGCGAGCAGTTCTTC
TRBV9	TRBJ2-1	TRBD2	NA	CASSVASGLLSPYNEQFF	TGTGCCAGCAGCGTGGCTAGCGGGCTCCTATCCCCTTACAATGAGCAGTTCTTC
TRBV7-9	TRBJ1-1	NA	NA	CASSWDGEAFF	TGTGCCAGCAGCTGGGACGGTGAAGCTTTCTTT
TRBV5-1	TRBJ1-1	TRBD1	once	CASSTRQGRVIEAFF	TGCGCCAGCAGCACTAGACAGGGGCGGGTTATTGAAGCTTTCTTT
TRBV2	TRBJ2-1	TRBD2	NA	CASSTGLGNYNEQFF	TGTGCCAGCAGTACGGGACTAGGGAATTACAATGAGCAGTTCTTC
TRBV11-2	TRBJ2-1	NA	NA	CASSLGTHNEQFF	TGTGCCAGCAGCTTAGGCACCCACAATGAGCAGTTCTTC
TRBV10-1	TRBJ1-5	NA	NA	CASADRFRQSNQPQHF	TGCGCCAGCGCCGATCGGTTCAGACAGAGCAATCAGCCCCAGCATTTT
TRBV4-3	TRBJ1-3	NA	NA	CASSQDWGNRYTIYF	TGCGCCAGCAGCCAAGATTGGGGGAACAGGTACACCATATATTTT
TRBV6-1	TRBJ1-1	TRBD1	NA	CASSGGQGAKTEAFF	TGTGCCAGCAGTGGGGGACAGGGGGCGAAGACTGAAGCTTTCTTT
TRBV7-3	TRBJ2-2	NA	NA	CASSLSARTGELFF	TGTGCCAGCAGCTTATCAGCGAGAACCGGGGAGCTGTTTTTT
TRBV6-1	TRBJ1-2	NA	NA	CAIGLGYTF	TGTGCCATCGGGTTGGGCTACACCTTC
TRBV5-8	TRBJ1-2	NA	once	CASSSTWGYTF	TGTGCCAGCAGCTCTACGTGGGGCTACACCTTC
TRBV4-2	TRBJ1-1	NA	NA	CASRKGGDGAFF	TGTGCCAGCCGAAAGGGGGGGGACGGGGCTTTCTTT
TRBV6-1	TRBJ1-3	NA	NA	CASSESIARGVYAGNTIYF	TGTGCCAGCAGTGAATCCATTGCGAGGGGAGTATACGCTGGAAACACCATATATTTT
TRBV19	TRBJ2-5	TRBD2	NA	CASKRAGEGETQYF	TGTGCCAGTAAGCGAGCGGGAGAAGGGGAGACCCAGTACTTC
TRBV7-9	TRBJ2-1	TRBD2	NA	CASSPPGTSWLSEQFF	TGTGCCAGCAGCCCTCCCGGGACTAGCTGGCTAAGTGAGCAGTTCTTC
TRBV5-1	TRBJ1-1	TRBD1	NA	CASSLTGGPYKNTEAFF	TGCGCCAGCAGCTTGACAGGGGGCCCTTATAAGAACACTGAAGCTTTCTTT
TRBV9	TRBJ1-2	NA	once	CASSVVHGGYGGYTF	TGTGCCAGCAGCGTAGTTCATGGAGGTTATGGTGGCTACACCTTC
TRBV10-3	TRBJ2-3	TRBD2	NA	CAISSGLASDTQYF	TGTGCCATCAGCTCGGGACTAGCGTCAGATACGCAGTATTTT
TRBV9	TRBJ2-3	NA	once	CASRGSGTSTDTQYF	TGTGCCAGCAGGGGTAGCGGAACTAGCACAGATACGCAGTATTTT
TRBV28	TRBJ2-7	NA	NA	CATATGSYEQYF	TGTGCCACCGCGACAGGCTCCTACGAGCAGTACTTC
TRBV6-1	TRBJ1-3	NA	NA	CASSGLEPSFSGNTIYF	TGTGCCAGCAGTGGTTTAGAGCCGAGTTTCTCTGGAAACACCATATATTTT
TRBV28	TRBJ2-1	TRBD2	NA	CASSVAGGGIYNEQFF	TGTGCCAGTTCTGTAGCGGGAGGGGGGATTTACAATGAGCAGTTCTTC
TRBV2	TRBJ2-7	TRBD1	NA	CASSAGQGAWEQYF	TGTGCCAGCAGCGCTGGACAGGGGGCGTGGGAGCAGTACTTC
TRBV11-2	TRBJ1-2	NA	NA	CASSRPGQPNYGYTF	TGTGCCAGCAGCCGACCCGGACAGCCCAACTATGGCTACACCTTC
TRBV30	TRBJ1-3	NA	NA	CAWSFDSGLNTIYF	TGTGCCTGGAGTTTTGACAGCGGATTAAACACCATATATTTT
TRBV29-1	TRBJ1-3	NA	once	CSVDGTDSGNTIYF	TGCAGCGTTGATGGCACCGACTCTGGAAACACCATATATTTT
TRBV30	TRBJ1-2	NA	NA	CAWSDRAGHYGYTF	TGTGCCTGGAGCGATCGGGCGGGCCACTATGGCTACACCTTC
TRBV27	TRBJ2-2	TRBD1	NA	CASSLSGQGITGELFF	TGTGCCAGCAGTTTATCGGGACAGGGGATCACCGGGGAGCTGTTTTTT
TRBV5-4	TRBJ2-3	NA	NA	CASSYGRDTQYF	TGTGCCAGCAGCTACGGAAGGGATACGCAGTATTTT
TRBV6-1	TRBJ2-1	NA	NA	CASSEFGSSYNEQFF	TGTGCCAGCAGTGAATTCGGGAGCTCCTACAATGAGCAGTTCTTC
TRBV13	TRBJ2-7	NA	NA	CASSLTPAYEQYF	TGTGCCAGCAGCTTAACCCCAGCCTACGAGCAGTACTTC
TRBV21-1	TRBJ1-5	NA	NA	CASSRLGGVLYQPQHF	TGTGCCAGCAGCAGACTCGGGGGGGTCCTTTATCAGCCCCAGCATTTT
TRBV4-1	TRBJ1-4	TRBD1	NA	CASSPRQGTNEKLFF	TGCGCCAGCAGCCCGCGACAGGGCACTAATGAAAAACTGTTTTTT
TRBV9	TRBJ2-7	TRBD2	NA	CASSRGGGRAYEQYF	TGTGCCAGCAGTAGGGGAGGCGGGAGGGCCTACGAGCAGTACTTC
TRBV28	TRBJ1-5	NA	NA	CASSPGTGHQPQHF	TGTGCCAGCAGTCCCGGGACGGGGCATCAGCCCCAGCATTTT
TRBV27	TRBJ2-7	NA	NA	CASSSMGGGEQYF	TGTGCCAGCAGTTCTATGGGAGGCGGCGAGCAGTACTTC
TRBV15	TRBJ1-1	NA	NA	CATSRVTGGTEAFF	TGTGCCACCAGCAGAGTAACGGGGGGGACTGAAGCTTTCTTT
TRBV10-3	TRBJ1-5	NA	NA	CAISTSGTPNQPQHF	TGTGCCATCAGTACCAGTGGGACCCCCAATCAGCCCCAGCATTTT
TRBV5-1	TRBJ2-7	NA	NA	CASSLVGSSRSYEQYF	TGCGCCAGCAGCTTGGTAGGGTCCAGCCGCTCCTACGAGCAGTACTTC
TRBV30	TRBJ1-5	NA	NA	CAWRGGYNQPQHF	TGTGCCTGGCGGGGGGGCTACAATCAGCCCCAGCATTTT
TRBV5-1	TRBJ2-4	NA	NA	CASSLGSGGSGDIQYF	TGCGCCAGCAGCTTGGGTTCTGGGGGATCTGGGGACATTCAGTACTTC
TRBV9	TRBJ1-4	NA	NA	CASSVGGSTNEKLFF	TGTGCCAGCAGCGTAGGAGGTTCAACTAATGAAAAACTGTTTTTT
TRBV7-9	TRBJ2-7	TRBD2	NA	CASSGLGYEQYF	TGTGCCAGCAGCGGACTAGGGTACGAGCAGTACTTC
TRBV19	TRBJ1-2	NA	NA	CASSFPGTVYYGYTF	TGTGCCAGTAGCTTCCCCGGGACCGTTTACTATGGCTACACCTTC
TRBV9	TRBJ2-7	NA	NA	CASSGEIIYEQYF	TGTGCCAGCAGCGGGGAGATCATCTACGAGCAGTACTTC
TRBV7-9	TRBJ2-7	NA	NA	CASSLVETYEQYF	TGTGCCAGCAGCTTAGTTGAAACCTACGAGCAGTACTTC
TRBV2	TRBJ1-5	NA	NA	CASRYVWPNQPQHF	TGTGCCAGCAGGTACGTCTGGCCCAATCAGCCCCAGCATTTT
TRBV11-1	TRBJ1-2	TRBD1	NA	CASSPRVGQGENYGYTF	TGTGCCAGCAGTCCCCGAGTTGGACAGGGGGAGAACTATGGCTACACCTTC
TRBV6-1	TRBJ2-1	TRBD1	NA	CASRDRTYNEQFF	TGTGCCAGCCGGGACAGAACCTACAATGAGCAGTTCTTC
TRBV6-5	TRBJ2-4	NA	NA	CASSYRDPWGDIQYF	TGTGCCAGCAGTTACCGGGACCCCTGGGGAGACATTCAGTACTTC
TRBV27	TRBJ1-1	NA	NA	CASSLSRGGNTEAFF	TGTGCCAGCAGTTTATCCCGGGGGGGGAACACTGAAGCTTTCTTT
TRBV28	TRBJ1-3	NA	NA	CASKAGTNFLFTGNTIYF	TGTGCCAGCAAAGCGGGGACCAATTTTCTCTTCACTGGAAACACCATATATTTT
TRBV9	TRBJ2-5	TRBD2	NA	CASSHTSAQETQYF	TGTGCCAGCAGCCATACTAGCGCGCAAGAGACCCAGTACTTC
TRBV5-1	TRBJ2-7	NA	once	CASSLGWPYEQYF	TGCGCCAGCAGCTTGGGTTGGCCCTACGAGCAGTACTTC
TRBV19	TRBJ2-7	TRBD1	NA	CASSPDRAIIPEQYF	TGTGCCAGTAGTCCGGACAGGGCCATAATTCCCGAGCAGTACTTC
TRBV29-1	TRBJ1-2	NA	NA	CSVGVGVGGYTF	TGCAGCGTTGGTGTAGGGGTCGGTGGCTACACCTTC
TRBV13	TRBJ2-3	TRBD2	NA	CASSLLGTSGSRTDTQYF	TGTGCCAGCAGTCTCTTAGGGACTAGCGGGAGTAGGACAGATACGCAGTATTTT
TRBV11-2	TRBJ2-2	TRBD1	NA	CASSSRDRGTGELFF	TGTGCCAGCAGCTCCCGGGACAGGGGAACCGGGGAGCTGTTTTTT